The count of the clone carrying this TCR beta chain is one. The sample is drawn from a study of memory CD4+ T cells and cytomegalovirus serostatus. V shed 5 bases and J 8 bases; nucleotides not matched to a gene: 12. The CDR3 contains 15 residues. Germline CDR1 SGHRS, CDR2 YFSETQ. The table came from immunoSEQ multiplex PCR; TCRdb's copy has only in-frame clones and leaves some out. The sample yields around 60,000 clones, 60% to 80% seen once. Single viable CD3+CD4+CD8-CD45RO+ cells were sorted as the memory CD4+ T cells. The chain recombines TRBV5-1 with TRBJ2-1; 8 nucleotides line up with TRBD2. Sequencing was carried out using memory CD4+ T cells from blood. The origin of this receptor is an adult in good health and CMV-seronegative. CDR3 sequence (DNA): TGCGCCAGCAGACGGGGGGGGACTAGTACGGATGAGCAGTTCTTC. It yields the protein CASRRGGTSTDEQFF.